The 18 T cell receptor beta chains in this list originate from one sample, sequenced in a study of blood T cell repertoires in COVID-19. TCRdb's copy holds only in-frame clones and misses some; the assay was immunoSEQ multiplex PCR. The sample has 80,000 or so clones, 80% to 90% seen once; the top ten hold about 18%. Sequencing was carried out using peripheral blood. Source of these receptors: a human donor in a cohort sampled during active COVID-19.

This rearrangement joins TRBV11-2 to TRBJ1-1, with D perhaps matching TRBD1 (6 bases). Germline V gene data show CDR1 as SGHAT and CDR2 as FQNNGV. The CDR3 is 19 amino acids. The V gene lost 5 bases and the J gene lost 1 base, with 26 bases spanning the gap. In nucleotides, the CDR3 is TGTGCCAGCAGCGGTCATTCACGCGGGGGCGGATTACCGAACACTGAAGCTTTCTTT. As protein: CASSGHSRGGGLPNTEAFF.

This chain connects TRBV4-1 to TRBJ2-5; TRBD1 matches at 9 bases. Germline lookup yields CDR1 MGHRA and CDR2 YSYEKL. J gave up 4 bases and V 4 bases, and 7 bases lay outside the gene matches. This CDR3 comprises 15 residues. CDR3 DNA sequence: TGCGCCAGCAGCCCCGCGGGACAGGGAATAGAGACCCAGTACTTC. It specifies CASSPAGQGIETQYF.

The V gene is TRBV7-3, the J gene TRBJ2-3; D call uncertain. The germline V gene has CDR1 SGHTA and CDR2 FQGTGA. This CDR3 region has 12 residues. Trimming stripped 4 bases from V and 0 bases from J, with 2 bases between. CDR3 nucleotides: TGTGCCAGCAGCTCTAGCACAGATACGCAGTATTTT. This translates into CASSSSTDTQYF.

This clone was seen a handful of times. This chain connects TRBV2 to TRBJ1-6; 10 bases are shared with TRBD1. V was clipped by 8 bases and J by 9 bases; unmatched bases: 7. CDR1 and CDR2 from the germline V gene are SNHLY and FYNNEI. The CDR3 contains 14 residues. CDR3 in DNA: TGTGCCAGCGCCTCCGGACAGGGGGGTTCACCCCTCCACTTT. Translation gives CASASGQGGSPLHF.

The chain carries TRBV24-1 and TRBJ1-5, with 8 nucleotides matching TRBD1. CDR3 length: 14 residues. Trimming at V came to 9 bases and at J to 5 bases, leaving 8 bases not matched to a gene. Per the germline V gene, CDR1 is KGHDR and CDR2 is SFDVKD. CDR3 sequence reads: CATSDETGDQPQHF. The CDR3 DNA reads as TGTGCCACCTCGGACGAGACAGGGGATCAGCCCCAGCATTTT.

The count of this clone is one. This chain connects TRBV6-5 to TRBJ2-2; tentative D call: TRBD2 (6 bases). Deletions cut 6 bases from V and 5 bases from J, with 7 bases between. This CDR3 spans 12 amino acids. Germline V gene sequence: CDR1 MNHEY, CDR2 SVGAGI. CDR3 residues: CASRGGTGELFF. The CDR3, as DNA: TGTGCCAGCAGAGGAGGGACCGGGGAGCTGTTTTTT.

The table lists this clone with a count of one. The rearrangement links TRBV27 to TRBJ1-6; no clear D gene. Between the trimmed V and J ends, which lost 7 bases and 10 bases, there was a span of 20 bases. CDR1 and CDR2 from the germline V gene are MNHEY and SMNVEV (reference sequence). There are 15 residues in the CDR3. The CDR3 loop is CASTQSGLHGSPLHF. CDR3 DNA: TGTGCCAGCACCCAAAGCGGCCTACATGGGTCACCCCTCCACTTT.

The V call is TRBV2, the J call TRBJ2-7, with D hard to call. The V end lost 7 bases, the J end lost 1 base, and 8 bases lay between the germline ends. The germline gives CDR1 SNHLY, CDR2 FYNNEI. The CDR3 totals 12 residues. The CDR3 loop reads CASTRQSYEQYF. CDR3 nucleotides: TGTGCCAGCACCAGGCAGTCCTACGAGCAGTACTTC.

This clone was detected a few times. The J gene is TRBJ1-5, the V gene TRBV19, with 7 positions matching TRBD1. V dropped 1 base and J dropped 1; count of bases not matched to a gene: 7. The CDR3 consists of 17 residues. Germline V CDR1 and CDR2: LNHDA, SQIVND (reference sequence). This CDR3 reads CASSIAQGRFSNQPQHF. The CDR3 DNA reads TGTGCCAGTAGTATAGCACAGGGGCGCTTCAGCAATCAGCCCCAGCATTTT. The whole variable domain, filled in from reference TRBV19 and TRBJ1-5, reads DGGITQSPKYLFRKEGQNVTLSCEQNLNHDAMYWYRQDPGQGLRLIYYSQIVNDFQKGDIAEGYSVSREKKESFPLTVTSAQKNPTAFYLCASSIAQGRFSNQPQHFGDGTRLSIL.

This chain uses TRBV6-5 with TRBJ1-2; the match to TRBD1 covers 7 bases. The CDR3 extends over 14 amino acids. CDR1 MNHEY and CDR2 SVGAGI come from the germline V gene. The V segment lost 3 bases and the J segment 4 bases; nucleotides outside the gene matches: 5. CDR3 nucleotide sequence: TGTGCCAGCAGTTATTCGACAGGGACCTATGGCTACACCTTC. The encoded protein is CASSYSTGTYGYTF.

This rearrangement joins TRBV25-1 to TRBJ1-1; TRBD1 is a possible D gene (6 bases). The CDR3 has 15 amino acids. Deletions cut 1 base from V and 6 bases from J, with 15 bases between. The germline CDR1 and CDR2 sequences are MGHDK and SYGVNS. The chain's CDR3 is CASSEFKSGVAEAFF. The CDR3, as DNA: TGTGCCAGCAGTGAATTTAAGTCAGGGGTGGCTGAAGCTTTCTTT.

J is TRBJ1-1 and V is TRBV30, with 7 bases aligning to TRBD1. The germline gives CDR1 GTSNPN, CDR2 SVGIG (reference sequence). The trim removed 4 bases at V and 5 bases at J, leaving 10 bases unmatched. This CDR3 has 14 residues. CDR3: CAWMRTGARTEAFF. In nucleotides, the CDR3 is TGTGCCTGGATGCGGACAGGAGCACGGACTGAAGCTTTCTTT.

This rearrangement joins TRBV24-1 to TRBJ1-4, with 8 nucleotides matching TRBD1. Germline assignment: CDR1 KGHDR and CDR2 SFDVKD. With V trimmed by 6 bases and J by 0 bases, 5 bases remained unmatched. This CDR3 has 16 residues. The CDR3 coding sequence is TGTGCCACCAGTCCGTCACAGGGGGCAACTAATGAAAAACTGTTTTTT. It is translated as CATSPSQGATNEKLFF.

The chain combines TRBV19 with TRBJ2-5; D is possibly TRBD2 (5 bases). CDR1 LNHDA and CDR2 SQIVND come from the germline V gene (reference sequence). This CDR3 spans 16 amino acids. Trimming stripped 0 bases from V and 2 bases from J, with 13 bases between. The CDR3 here is CASSIDRFGNQETQYF. In DNA form, the CDR3 reads TGTGCCAGTAGTATAGATCGATTCGGGAATCAAGAGACCCAGTACTTC.

This clone was recorded once. The J gene is TRBJ1-1, the V gene TRBV19; D uncertain. V was clipped by 4 bases and J by 1 base, with 7 bases between them. The CDR3 sequence is 13 residues long. Looked up from germline, CDR1 is LNHDA and CDR2 is SQIVND (reference sequence). The CDR3 DNA follows: TGTGCCAGTAGTAGACTCGGGAACACTGAAGCTTTCTTT. Residues: CASSRLGNTEAFF.

This sequence joins TRBV27 and TRBJ2-3; tentatively, D is TRBD2 (6 bases). Germline values: CDR1 MNHEY, CDR2 SMNVEV (reference sequence). The CDR3 totals 13 residues. CDR3 DNA: TGTGTGCCCGATCCGGGGGTCACAGATACGCAGTATTTT. Protein: CVPDPGVTDTQYF.

The V gene is TRBV27, the J gene TRBJ2-5; 12 nucleotides align to TRBD2. Germline V gene data show CDR1 as MNHEY and CDR2 as SMNVEV (reference sequence). The V segment lost 2 bases and the J segment 5 bases; nucleotides outside the gene matches: 9. This CDR3 contains 17 residues. The CDR3, as DNA: TGTGCCAGCAGTTTAGGTCTAGCGGGGGGGCCAGGGGAGACCCAGTACTTC. Residues: CASSLGLAGGPGETQYF.

The rearrangement uses TRBV11-3 and TRBJ2-2, with no clear D. This CDR3 contains 14 residues. The V gene's germline CDR1 is SGHNT and CDR2 YENEEA. Trimming cost V 3 bases and J 5 bases, with 10 bases left between them. The DNA for the CDR3 is TGTGCCAGCAGCTTGGGCAGAATAACCGGGGAGCTGTTTTTT. Protein: CASSLGRITGELFF. Full variable domain (remainder filled in from reference TRBV11-3 and TRBJ2-2): EAGVVQSPRYKIIEKKQPVAFWCNPISGHNTLYWYLQNLGQGPELLIRYENEEAVDDSQLPKDRFSAERLKGVDSTLKIQPAELGDSAVYLCASSLGRITGELFFGEGSRLTVL.